The entry below gives a single T cell receptor (beta chain) sequence along with its context. CDR1 is LNHDA and CDR2 is SQIVND in the germline V gene (reference sequence). This CDR3 has 15 amino acids. After removal of 9 bases from V and 8 bases from J, the junction contained 13 bases not matched to a gene. The sample belongs to a study of blood T cell repertoires in COVID-19. As for the study in general: Researchers got acute and convalescent COVID-19 samples from the United States, Italy and Spain.

TCRdb's table, derived via immunoSEQ multiplex PCR, lists solely in-frame clones and lacks some. The sample has 200,000 to 250,000 clones; about 88% are singletons. The specimen was peripheral blood. This clonotype was obtained from a woman aged 40-49 years who had recovered from COVID-19. The rearrangement joins TRBV19 to TRBJ1-6; 7 nucleotides agree with TRBD1. Here the CDR3 reads CASKSYTGTDSPLHF. CDR3 nucleotide sequence: TGTGCCAGCAAGTCTTACACCGGGACAGATTCACCCCTCCACTTT. Filled out from reference TRBV19 and TRBJ1-6, the complete variable domain reads DGGITQSPKYLFRKEGQNVTLSCEQNLNHDAMYWYRQDPGQGLRLIYYSQIVNDFQKGDIAEGYSVSREKKESFPLTVTSAQKNPTAFYLCASKSYTGTDSPLHFGNGTRLTVT.